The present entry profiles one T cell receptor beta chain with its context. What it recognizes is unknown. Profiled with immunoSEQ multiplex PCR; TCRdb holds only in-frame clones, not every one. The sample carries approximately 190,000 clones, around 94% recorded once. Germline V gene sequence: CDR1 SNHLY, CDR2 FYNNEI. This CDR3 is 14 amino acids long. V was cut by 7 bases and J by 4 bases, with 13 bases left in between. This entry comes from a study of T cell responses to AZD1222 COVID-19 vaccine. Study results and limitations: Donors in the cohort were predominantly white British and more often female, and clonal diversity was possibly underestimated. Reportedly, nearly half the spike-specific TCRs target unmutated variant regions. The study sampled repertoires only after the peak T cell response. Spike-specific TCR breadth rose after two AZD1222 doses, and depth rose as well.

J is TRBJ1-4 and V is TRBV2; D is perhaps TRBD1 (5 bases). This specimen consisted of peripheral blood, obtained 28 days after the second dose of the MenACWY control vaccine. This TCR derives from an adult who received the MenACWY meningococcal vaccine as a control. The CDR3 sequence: CASTQRGINEKLFF. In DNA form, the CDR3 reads TGTGCCAGCACGCAACGGGGGATTAATGAAAAACTGTTTTTT.